This T cell receptor beta chain was recovered during a study of blood T cell repertoires in COVID-19. Study-level background: Some COVID-19 samples were acute and others convalescent; all came from the United States, Italy and Spain.

Sequenced by immunoSEQ multiplex PCR; TCRdb stores in-frame clones only, minus some. The repertoire holds about 300,000 clones, with 88% as singletons. Germline CDR1 is ENHRY and CDR2 is SYGVKD. The CDR3 covers 12 residues. J lost 4 bases, V lost 4 bases, and 0 bases had no gene match. The sequenced sample was peripheral blood. V gene TRBV10-3 combines with J gene TRBJ2-5; the match to TRBD1 covers 7 bases. The receptor's source is a woman in her twenties or thirties who had recovered from COVID-19. CDR3 region: CAISGQGETQYF. CDR3 coding DNA: TGTGCCATCAGTGGACAGGGAGAGACCCAGTACTTC.